This is a list of T cell receptor beta chains from one sample in a study of molecular identifiers for immune sequencing clone quantification. TCRdb analysed the PCR reads with MiXCR anew, one entry per CDR3 protein. The table records under 650,000 distinct CDR3 sequences, about 20% of them present only once. The sequencing input was naive CD8+ T cells from blood, with Jurkat cell RNA spiked in. These receptors all stem from a human donor in good health. Some libraries in this study had Jurkat cell RNA spiked in. CDR3s include the opening cysteine and the closing phenylalanine or tryptophan. A D gene is named only where the DNA matches it firmly. Clone size is stated in some rows and not others, as once, few, many or a class when expanded.

length: 16
J: TRBJ2-7
size: -
D: -
V: TRBV2
DNA: TGTGCCAGCAGCCCTCAAACATTGAGCTTCTCCTACGAGCAGTACTTC
CDR3: CASSPQTLSFSYEQYF

length: 16
J: TRBJ1-2
size: many
D: -
V: TRBV10-3
DNA: TGTGCCATCAGTAGGCCTCCGGGGCAAGCTAACTATGGCTACACCTTC
CDR3: CAISRPPGQANYGYTF

length: 13
J: TRBJ1-5
size: many
D: -
V: TRBV4-1
DNA: TGCGCCAGCAGCCAAGATAGCAGTCAGCCCCAGCATTTT
CDR3: CASSQDSSQPQHF

length: 15
J: TRBJ2-7
size: -
D: -
V: TRBV18
DNA: TGTGCCAGCTCACCACCGGCGGGCAGCTCCTACGAGCAGTACTTC
CDR3: CASSPPAGSSYEQYF

length: 12
J: TRBJ2-1
size: few
D: -
V: TRBV12-3/TRBV12-4
DNA: TGTGCCAGCAGCGGGAACCCCAATGAGCAGTTCTTC
CDR3: CASSGNPNEQFF

length: 12
J: TRBJ2-7
size: many
D: -
V: TRBV7-9
DNA: TGTGCCAGCAGCGCGACAGACTACGAGCAGTACTTC
CDR3: CASSATDYEQYF

length: 13
J: TRBJ2-3
size: many
D: TRBD2
V: TRBV20-1
DNA: TGCAGTGCTGGGACTATTGACACAGATACGCAGTATTTT
CDR3: CSAGTIDTDTQYF

length: 16
J: TRBJ2-7
size: -
D: -
V: TRBV6-2/TRBV6-3
DNA: TGTGCCAGCAGTTACAGTCGGGTTTCGGAGGGATACGAGCAGTACTTC
CDR3: CASSYSRVSEGYEQYF

length: 15
J: TRBJ2-3
size: many
D: -
V: TRBV19
DNA: TGTGCCAGCTCGGGTGGTTGGGACCGGGCAGATACGCAGTATTTT
CDR3: CASSGGWDRADTQYF

length: 13
J: TRBJ1-1
size: -
D: -
V: TRBV30
DNA: TGTGCCTGGACGGTAGGGGTGAACACTGAAGCTCTCTTT
CDR3: CAWTVGVNTEALF

length: 11
J: TRBJ1-4
size: few
D: -
V: TRBV19
DNA: TGTGCCAGTAGTAGCCCAGGGGAACTGTTTTTT
CDR3: CASSSPGELFF

length: 13
J: TRBJ1-5
size: many
D: -
V: TRBV7-8
DNA: TGTGCCAGCAGCTTGCAGGGGCTCCAGCCCCAGCATTTT
CDR3: CASSLQGLQPQHF

length: 16
J: TRBJ2-5
size: many
D: -
V: TRBV7-9
DNA: TGTGCCAGCAGCTCTGCGAGGGGGTCCCAGCAAGAGACCCAGTACTTC
CDR3: CASSSARGSQQETQYF

length: 15
J: TRBJ2-7
size: many
D: TRBD2
V: TRBV20-1
DNA: TGCAGTGCTAGAGGGCTAGCGGGGCGTTTCTACGAGCAGTACTTC
CDR3: CSARGLAGRFYEQYF

length: 14
J: TRBJ2-7
size: many
D: -
V: TRBV9
DNA: TGTGCCAGCAGCGTAACGGGAGAGGGCTACGAGCAGTACTTC
CDR3: CASSVTGEGYEQYF

length: 14
J: TRBJ1-1
size: -
D: TRBD1
V: TRBV11-2
DNA: TGTGCCAGCAGCTTAGAGGCAGGGGGCACTGAAGCTTTCTTT
CDR3: CASSLEAGGTEAFF

length: 14
J: TRBJ2-3
size: many
D: -
V: TRBV12-3/TRBV12-4
DNA: TGTGCCAGCAGTTTGGCCTCAATCACAGATACGCAGTATTTT
CDR3: CASSLASITDTQYF

length: 15
J: TRBJ1-2
size: few
D: -
V: TRBV7-9
DNA: TGTGCCAGCGGACCTGGGGCCGGGCCCAACTATGGCTACACCTTC
CDR3: CASGPGAGPNYGYTF

length: 16
J: TRBJ1-4
size: many
D: -
V: TRBV12-3/TRBV12-4
DNA: TGTGCCAGCAGTATCTCGAGCGGGGTAACTAATGAAAAACTGTTTTTT
CDR3: CASSISSGVTNEKLFF

length: 13
J: TRBJ1-1
size: many
D: -
V: TRBV6-6
DNA: TGTGCCAGCTGGCAGACCGTGAACACTGAAGCTTTCTTT
CDR3: CASWQTVNTEAFF

length: 20
J: TRBJ2-7
size: -
D: TRBD1
V: TRBV4-1
DNA: TGCGCCAGCAGCCAGCGAGGATTGGGACAGGGACACGCATTATGGTACGAGCAGTACTTC
CDR3: CASSQRGLGQGHALWYEQYF

length: 15
J: TRBJ2-3
size: many
D: TRBD2
V: TRBV7-9
DNA: TGTGCCAGCAGCTCTAGCGGGAGGGGGACAGATACGCAGTATTTT
CDR3: CASSSSGRGTDTQYF

length: 14
J: TRBJ2-7
size: many
D: -
V: TRBV20-1
DNA: TGCAGTGCGACAACAGAACAGGGCCAGGACGAGCAGTACTTC
CDR3: CSATTEQGQDEQYF

length: 13
J: TRBJ1-5
size: few
D: TRBD1
V: TRBV27
DNA: TGTGCCAGCAGACCGACAGGGTGGCAGCCCCAGCATTTT
CDR3: CASRPTGWQPQHF

length: 14
J: TRBJ1-1
size: -
D: TRBD1
V: TRBV19
DNA: TGTGTCAGTAGTACTCGACAGGGGGCAACTGAAGCTTTCTTT
CDR3: CVSSTRQGATEAFF

length: 13
J: TRBJ1-1
size: many
D: -
V: TRBV14
DNA: TGTGCCAGCAGCCGCAGGGAGAACACTGAAGCTTTCTTT
CDR3: CASSRRENTEAFF

length: 15
J: TRBJ2-3
size: -
D: TRBD2
V: TRBV27
DNA: TGTGCCAGCAGTCCACTTAGCGGGGGGCTTGATACGCGGTATTTT
CDR3: CASSPLSGGLDTRYF

length: 14
J: TRBJ2-2
size: once
D: -
V: TRBV5-1
DNA: TGCGCCAGCAGCTTGGAAACTTACGCCGGGGAGCTGTTTTTT
CDR3: CASSLETYAGELFF

length: 17
J: TRBJ2-7
size: many
D: TRBD2
V: TRBV19
DNA: TGTGCCAGTAGTATCCATGGTCTCACGGGGGGGTTCTACGAGCAGTACTTC
CDR3: CASSIHGLTGGFYEQYF

length: 13
J: TRBJ2-7
size: few
D: -
V: TRBV30
DNA: TGTGCCTGGGGAGTTACTAACTTGGGGGAGCAGTACTTC
CDR3: CAWGVTNLGEQYF

length: 13
J: TRBJ2-1
size: few
D: -
V: TRBV7-9
DNA: TGTGCCAGCAGCCTCGCGGACTTCAATGAGCAGTTCTTC
CDR3: CASSLADFNEQFF

length: 15
J: TRBJ2-7
size: many
D: -
V: TRBV29-1
DNA: TGCAGCGTTGTGATAGGGGACCCTCTACTCTACGAGCAGTACTTC
CDR3: CSVVIGDPLLYEQYF

length: 16
J: TRBJ2-7
size: -
D: -
V: TRBV4-3
DNA: TGCGCCAGCAGCCAAGATCATTCGGCGGGGATCTACGAGCAGTACTTC
CDR3: CASSQDHSAGIYEQYF

length: 14
J: TRBJ1-1
size: many
D: -
V: TRBV20-1
DNA: TGCAGTGCTAGAGAGTGGGAAATGAACACTGAAGCTTTCTTT
CDR3: CSAREWEMNTEAFF

length: 13
J: TRBJ2-5
size: many
D: -
V: TRBV5-1
DNA: TGCGCCAGCAACAGGGACTCCGCCGAGACCCAGTACTTC
CDR3: CASNRDSAETQYF

length: 16
J: TRBJ2-2
size: many
D: -
V: TRBV13
DNA: TGTGCCAGCAGCGAAACAGGGTTCCCCAACACCGGGGAGCTGTTTTTT
CDR3: CASSETGFPNTGELFF

length: 10
J: TRBJ1-6
size: -
D: -
V: TRBV5-1
DNA: TGCGCCAGATCTTATTCACCCCTCCACTTT
CDR3: CARSYSPLHF

length: 15
J: TRBJ2-3
size: many
D: -
V: TRBV11-2
DNA: TGTGCCAGCAGCTTAGTGGTGGCGAGCGCAGATACGCAGTATTTT
CDR3: CASSLVVASADTQYF

length: 16
J: TRBJ1-1
size: -
D: TRBD1
V: TRBV13
DNA: TGTGCCAGCAGCTTAGCTAGAGTGGACAGGGACTCTGAAGCCTTCTTT
CDR3: CASSLARVDRDSEAFF

length: 19
J: TRBJ2-3
size: few
D: TRBD2
V: TRBV12-3/TRBV12-4
DNA: TGTGCCAGCAGCTACCCCCCCCGGCCGACTAGCGGGGGGCAGGATACGCAGTATTTT
CDR3: CASSYPPRPTSGGQDTQYF

length: 13
J: TRBJ2-7
size: many
D: -
V: TRBV20-1
DNA: TGCAGTGCTCCCTCTTCCCCGGGGAACGAGCAGTACTTC
CDR3: CSAPSSPGNEQYF

length: 16
J: TRBJ2-3
size: many
D: TRBD1
V: TRBV10-3
DNA: TGTGCCACAGCCCCAGGGACAGGGCTGGCCGGAGATACGCAGTATTTT
CDR3: CATAPGTGLAGDTQYF

length: 13
J: TRBJ1-5
size: many
D: -
V: TRBV20-1
DNA: TGCAGTGCCGGGGATTATAGCAATCAGCCCCAGCATTTT
CDR3: CSAGDYSNQPQHF

length: 14
J: TRBJ2-7
size: few
D: -
V: TRBV4-1
DNA: TGCGCCAGCAGCCAAGAGCACAGCTCCTACGAGCAGTACTTC
CDR3: CASSQEHSSYEQYF

length: 14
J: TRBJ2-5
size: many
D: -
V: TRBV11-2
DNA: TGTGCCAGCAGCTTAGCCGGGTTTGAAGAGACCCAGTACTTC
CDR3: CASSLAGFEETQYF

length: 17
J: TRBJ2-5
size: many
D: TRBD2
V: TRBV7-9
DNA: TGTGCCAGCAGCCCGTCCCTCGCGGGGGGGCTCCAAGAGACCCAGTACTTC
CDR3: CASSPSLAGGLQETQYF

length: 16
J: TRBJ2-1
size: few
D: -
V: TRBV6-5
DNA: TGTGCCAGCAGTTACCCTCTTTCGGGCCAATACAATGAGCAGTTCTTC
CDR3: CASSYPLSGQYNEQFF

length: 16
J: TRBJ2-1
size: -
D: TRBD1
V: TRBV11-3
DNA: TGTGCCAGCAGCTTCTCCCGGGACAGGGCATACAATGAGCAGTTCTTC
CDR3: CASSFSRDRAYNEQFF

length: 15
J: TRBJ2-7
size: many
D: TRBD1
V: TRBV14
DNA: TGTGCCAGCAGCCGCTACAGGGGCAGCTCCTACGAGCAGTACTTC
CDR3: CASSRYRGSSYEQYF

length: 13
J: TRBJ2-3
size: many
D: -
V: TRBV27
DNA: TGTGCCAGCAGTTTATCGGGACCAAAAACGCAGTATTTT
CDR3: CASSLSGPKTQYF

length: 14
J: TRBJ1-4
size: -
D: -
V: TRBV9
DNA: TGTGCCAGCAGCGTAGGTCAGAGTAATGAAAAACTGTTTTTT
CDR3: CASSVGQSNEKLFF

length: 14
J: TRBJ2-5
size: many
D: -
V: TRBV14
DNA: TGTGCCAGCAGCCAAGATTGGGACCCGCAGACCCAGTACTTC
CDR3: CASSQDWDPQTQYF

length: 17
J: TRBJ1-2
size: many
D: -
V: TRBV7-9
DNA: TGTGCCAGCAGCTTAGGACGTTGGACAGCTTCTGCAGGAAGCTACACCTTC
CDR3: CASSLGRWTASAGSYTF

length: 14
J: TRBJ1-1
size: -
D: -
V: TRBV6-5
DNA: TGTGCCAGCAGTTACTCTCTGCTGAACACTGAAGCTTTCTTT
CDR3: CASSYSLLNTEAFF

length: 13
J: TRBJ2-7
size: many
D: -
V: TRBV5-1
DNA: TGCGCCAGCAGCTTCGACACCTCCTACGAGCAGTACTTC
CDR3: CASSFDTSYEQYF